This T cell receptor beta chain was recorded in a study of T cell responses to AZD1222 COVID-19 vaccine. Assay: immunoSEQ multiplex PCR; the TCRdb copy retains only in-frame clones and omits some. The table records 55,000 to 65,000 clones, roughly three quarters of them present only once. The study, taken as a whole, reports: Spike-wide coverage was observed for vaccine-associated CD4 TCRs, with dominant responses at 160-218 and 743-854.

With respect to this clone: Its antigen is not known.

This TCR derives from an adult who received the AZD1222 COVID-19 vaccine. The sequencing here drew on peripheral blood, taken 28 days after the second AZD1222 dose.

CDR3: CASSLPGQGMNTEAFF. The CDR3 nucleotides are TGTGCCAGCAGCTTACCGGGACAGGGTATGAACACTGAAGCTTTCTTT. The chain is built from TRBV11-2 and TRBJ1-1, with 9 bases that match TRBD1. The CDR3 is 16 residues long. Trimming removed 2 bases from V and 0 bases from J; junction bases left unmatched: 4. Per germline, CDR1 SGHAT and CDR2 FQNNGV.